The present TCR beta chain was sequenced within a study of blood T cell repertoires in COVID-19. On the study more broadly: There were acute and convalescent COVID-19 samples, and they came from the United States, Italy and Spain. Sources were T cells, B-cell-depleted T cells, or PBMCs; the material itself was cDNA or gDNA.

Sequenced by immunoSEQ multiplex PCR; TCRdb stores in-frame clones only, minus some. Among some 330,000 clones listed, about 89% were seen once. Assignments of participants to cohorts depended upon their own reported clinical history. The V and J ends lost 5 bases and 0 bases respectively, with 11 bases between them. The CDR3 runs 15 residues. From germline, CDR1 is SGHTA and CDR2 FQGTGA. This clone has only one observation. The receptor was isolated from a man aged 40-49 years in a cohort exposed to, infected with or recovered from COVID-19 (not recorded which). The sequenced sample was PBMCs or T cells enriched from blood (not recorded which). The V call is TRBV7-3, the J call TRBJ2-1; no definite D call. CDR3 residues: CASSPQVVSYNEQFF. The CDR3 region has the DNA TGTGCCAGCAGCCCCCAGGTGGTCTCCTACAATGAGCAGTTCTTC.